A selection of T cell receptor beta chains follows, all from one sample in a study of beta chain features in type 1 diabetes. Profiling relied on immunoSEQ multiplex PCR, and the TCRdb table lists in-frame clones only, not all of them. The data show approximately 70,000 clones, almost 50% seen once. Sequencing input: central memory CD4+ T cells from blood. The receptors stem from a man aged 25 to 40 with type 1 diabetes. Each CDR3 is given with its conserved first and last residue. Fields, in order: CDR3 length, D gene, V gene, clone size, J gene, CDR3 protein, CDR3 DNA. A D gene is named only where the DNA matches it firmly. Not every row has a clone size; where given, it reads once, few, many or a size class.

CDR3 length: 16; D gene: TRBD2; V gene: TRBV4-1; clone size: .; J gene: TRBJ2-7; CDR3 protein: CASSHGTSGSSYEQYF; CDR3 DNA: TGCGCCAGCAGCCATGGGACTAGCGGGAGCTCCTACGAGCAGTACTTC
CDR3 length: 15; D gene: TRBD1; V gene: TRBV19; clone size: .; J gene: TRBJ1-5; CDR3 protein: CASSKDRGRNQPQHF; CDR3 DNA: TGTGCCAGTAGTAAGGACAGGGGTCGCAATCAGCCCCAGCATTTT
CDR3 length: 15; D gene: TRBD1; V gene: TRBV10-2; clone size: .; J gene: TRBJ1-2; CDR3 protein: CASSAPTGWGRGYTF; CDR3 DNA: TGCGCCAGCAGTGCCCCGACAGGGTGGGGACGTGGCTACACCTTC
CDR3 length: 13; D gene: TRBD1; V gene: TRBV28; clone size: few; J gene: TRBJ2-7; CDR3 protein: CASSLEGQDEQYF; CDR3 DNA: TGTGCCAGCAGTTTAGAGGGACAGGACGAGCAGTACTTC
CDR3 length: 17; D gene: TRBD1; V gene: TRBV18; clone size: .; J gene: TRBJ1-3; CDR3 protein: CASSPQGQGHSGNTIYF; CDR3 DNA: TGTGCCAGCTCACCCCAAGGACAGGGGCACTCTGGAAACACCATATATTTT
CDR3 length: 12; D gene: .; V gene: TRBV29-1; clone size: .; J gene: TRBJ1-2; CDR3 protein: CSVYDRNYGYTF; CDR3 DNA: TGCAGCGTCTACGACAGGAACTATGGCTACACCTTC
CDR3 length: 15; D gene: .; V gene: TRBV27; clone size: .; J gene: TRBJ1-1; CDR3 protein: CASSSSTGGFREAFF; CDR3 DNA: .
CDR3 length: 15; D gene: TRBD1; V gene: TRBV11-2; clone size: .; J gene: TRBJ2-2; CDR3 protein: CASSLEPQGAGELFF; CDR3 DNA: TGTGCCAGCAGCTTAGAACCACAGGGGGCCGGGGAGCTGTTTTTT
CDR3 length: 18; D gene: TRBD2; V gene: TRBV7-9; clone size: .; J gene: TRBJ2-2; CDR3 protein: CASSPGRQREGGTGELFF; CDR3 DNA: TGTGCCAGCAGCCCAGGACGCCAGCGGGAGGGGGGCACCGGGGAGCTGTTTTTT
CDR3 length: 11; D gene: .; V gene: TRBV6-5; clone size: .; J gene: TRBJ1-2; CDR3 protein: CASSSQYGYTF; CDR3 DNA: TGTGCCAGCAGCAGTCAGTATGGCTACACCTTC
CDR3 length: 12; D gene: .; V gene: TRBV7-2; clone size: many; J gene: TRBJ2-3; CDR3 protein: CASSSNRDTQYF; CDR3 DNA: TGTGCCAGCAGCTCGAACAGAGATACGCAGTATTTT
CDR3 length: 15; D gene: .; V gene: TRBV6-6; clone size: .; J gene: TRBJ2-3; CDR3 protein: CASSVASFRTDTQYF; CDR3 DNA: TGTGCCAGCAGTGTGGCAAGTTTTCGCACAGATACGCAGTATTTT
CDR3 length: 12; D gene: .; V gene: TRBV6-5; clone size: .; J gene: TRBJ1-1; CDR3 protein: CASSYYGTEAFF; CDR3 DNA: TGTGCCAGCAGTTACTACGGCACTGAAGCTTTCTTT
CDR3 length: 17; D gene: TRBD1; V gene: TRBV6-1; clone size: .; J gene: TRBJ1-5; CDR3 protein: CASREDRGQGSNQPQHF; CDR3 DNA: TGTGCCAGCAGGGAAGACAGGGGACAAGGCAGCAATCAGCCCCAGCATTTT
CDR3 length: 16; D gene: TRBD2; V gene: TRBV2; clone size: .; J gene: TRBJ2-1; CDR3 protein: CASRKLAGGVYNEQFF; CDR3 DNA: TGTGCCAGCAGGAAACTAGCCGGGGGGGTCTACAATGAGCAGTTCTTC
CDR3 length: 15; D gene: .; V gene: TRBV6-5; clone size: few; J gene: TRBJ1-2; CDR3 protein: CASTYDPTENYGYTF; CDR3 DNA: TGTGCCAGCACCTACGATCCGACAGAAAACTATGGCTACACCTTC
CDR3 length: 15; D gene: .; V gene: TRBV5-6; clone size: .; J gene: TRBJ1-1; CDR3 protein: CASSLLAASGTEAFF; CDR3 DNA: TGTGCCAGCAGCTTGTTGGCGGCATCCGGCACTGAAGCTTTCTTT
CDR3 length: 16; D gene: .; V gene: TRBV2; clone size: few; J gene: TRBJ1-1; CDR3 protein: CASSENRVSKNTEAFF; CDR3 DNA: TGTGCCAGCAGTGAAAACAGGGTATCCAAGAACACTGAAGCTTTCTTT
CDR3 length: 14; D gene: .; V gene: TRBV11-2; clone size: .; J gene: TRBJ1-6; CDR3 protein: CASSLAGGSSPLHF; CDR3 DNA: TGTGCCAGCAGCTTAGCTGGAGGAAGTTCACCCCTCCACTTT
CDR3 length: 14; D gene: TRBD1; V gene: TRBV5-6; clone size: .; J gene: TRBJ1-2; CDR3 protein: CASTFSKQGLGYTF; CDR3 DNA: TGTGCCAGCACCTTCAGTAAACAGGGGCTTGGCTACACCTTC
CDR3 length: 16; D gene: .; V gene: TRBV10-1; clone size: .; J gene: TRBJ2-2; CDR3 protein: CASSDAGGTRPGELFF; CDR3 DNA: TGCGCCAGCAGTGATGCTGGGGGGACCCGGCCCGGGGAGCTGTTTTTT
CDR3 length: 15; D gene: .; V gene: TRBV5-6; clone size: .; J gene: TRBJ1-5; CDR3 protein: CASSLSGEGSQPQHF; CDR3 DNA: TGTGCCAGCAGCTTGTCAGGTGAAGGGAGTCAGCCCCAGCATTTT
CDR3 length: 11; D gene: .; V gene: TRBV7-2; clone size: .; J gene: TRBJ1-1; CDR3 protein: CASSRDTEAFF; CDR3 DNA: TGTGCCAGCAGCCGGGACACTGAAGCTTTCTTT
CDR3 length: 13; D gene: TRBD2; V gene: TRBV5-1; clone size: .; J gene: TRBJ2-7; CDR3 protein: CASSPGGVYEQYF; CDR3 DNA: TGCGCCAGCAGCCCGGGGGGGGTGTACGAGCAGTACTTC
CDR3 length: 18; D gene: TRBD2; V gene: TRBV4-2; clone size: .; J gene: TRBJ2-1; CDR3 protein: CASSQETGTSGGYNEQFF; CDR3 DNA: TGTGCCAGCAGCCAAGAGACAGGGACTAGCGGGGGCTACAATGAGCAGTTCTTC